Listed here is a single T cell receptor beta chain. Its specificity is unknown. The entry originates in a study of T cells in Graves' hyperthyroidism and ophthalmopathy. Study-wide findings and caveats: Through a model of 13 V-J features, ophthalmopathy was separated from stable hyperthyroidism.

Diagnosis rested on symptoms, serum thyroxine and TRAb, thyroid ultrasound, and orbital computed tomography. The sample of blood was obtained at first hyperthyroidism diagnosis (before any ophthalmopathy symptoms). Amplified TCR beta CDR3 regions came from RNA transcripts. First-round RT-PCR of the TCR CDR3 relied on the HTBI primer set. MiXCR, run by TCRdb on the multiplex PCR reads, gives a single entry per CDR3 protein. Among about 260,000 distinct CDR3 sequences listed, 25% to 30% were seen once. Germline values: CDR1 SGHRS, CDR2 YFSETQ. The junction had 6 bases not matched to a gene; V was cut back by 4 bases and J by 3 bases. This CDR3 has 15 residues.

The TCR was taken from a man aged 35 to 55 with Graves' hyperthyroidism that later progressed to Graves' ophthalmopathy. This chain uses TRBV5-1 with TRBJ2-7; the match to TRBD2 covers 11 bases. Sequences were obtained from blood. In DNA, the CDR3 is TGCGCCAGCAGCGCACTAGCGGGGGTTAACTACGAGCAGTACTTC. Translation: CASSALAGVNYEQYF.